The text below deals with one T cell receptor beta chain. The protocol was immunoSEQ multiplex PCR, while the TCRdb copy is restricted to in-frame clones and leaves out a portion. The sample shows roughly 65,000 clones, around 90% of them seen only once. This record belongs to a study of OX40 agonist ivuxolimab in advanced cancers. Study-wide background: Ivuxolimab is a fully human IgG2 antibody that activates OX40 (CD134). Intravenous ivuxolimab at 0.01 to 10 mg/kg was given to patients every 2 weeks. More than 35% of patients had received prior checkpoint inhibitor therapy.

The CDR3 has 17 residues. The junction had 10 bases not matched to a gene; V was cut back by 3 bases and J by 7 bases. Germline V gene sequence: CDR1 KGHSH, CDR2 LQKENI. This receptor was obtained from an adult with an advanced solid tumor such as melanoma, head and neck, liver or kidney cancer. The input for sequencing was CD4+ or CD8+ T cells sorted from blood, taken in a trial of the OX40 agonist ivuxolimab. V and J are TRBV18 and TRBJ2-1; 12 bases match TRBD2. The CDR3: CASSPPPTSGSRNEQFF. Here the CDR3 DNA reads TGTGCCAGCTCACCCCCCCCGACTAGCGGGAGTCGAAATGAGCAGTTCTTC.